The 31 T cell receptor beta chains given below trace back to one sample, sequenced in a study of shared clonotypes between healthy human individuals. The method was immunoSEQ multiplex PCR; TCRdb's version includes in-frame clones alone and lacks a portion of them. The table lists hundreds of thousands of clones, roughly 95% of them singletons. Terminally differentiated effector memory CD45RA+ cells were left out of the naive CD8 fraction, which was CD45RO-negative and positively selected for CCR7. Sequencing input: naive CD8+ T cells sorted from blood. The source is a woman in her 30s in good health.

The V call is TRBV5-1, the J call TRBJ2-7; D is unresolved. The germline V gene encodes CDR1 SGHRS and CDR2 YFSETQ. The CDR3 has 14 residues. Trimming removed 3 bases at V and 7 bases at J, with 17 bases between. CDR3 residues: CASSSDSAPNEQYF. CDR3 nucleotides: TGCGCCAGCAGCTCTGACTCTGCTCCTAATGAGCAGTACTTC.

The V gene is TRBV5-5, the J gene TRBJ1-5; D unclear. The CDR3 runs to 16 residues. Germline V gene sequence: CDR1 SGHKS, CDR2 YYEKEE (reference sequence). V lost 4 bases, J lost 2 bases, and 16 bases lay in between. In DNA, the CDR3 is TGTGCCAGCAGCCCCTTTCGGGCAAGTGGCAATCAGCCCCAGCATTTT. Encoded protein: CASSPFRASGNQPQHF.

This chain joins TRBV13 and TRBJ2-7, with D perhaps assigned TRBD1 or TRBD2 (5 bases each). Looked up from germline, CDR1 is PRHDT and CDR2 is FYEKMQ (reference sequence). This CDR3 region has 14 residues. Trimming cost V 3 bases and J 3 bases, with 12 bases left between them. CDR3 region: CASSFGGAYYEQYF. DNA of the CDR3: TGTGCCAGCAGCTTTGGGGGAGCATACTACGAGCAGTACTTC.

The chain employs TRBV27 and TRBJ1-5; TRBD1 matches at 10 bases. The germline V gene has CDR1 MNHEY and CDR2 SMNVEV (reference sequence). This CDR3 is built from 16 residues. After removal of 5 bases from V and 5 bases from J, the junction contained 9 bases not matched to a gene. The CDR3 loop reads CASSTGQGIPHQPQHF. The CDR3 DNA reads TGTGCCAGCAGTACGGGACAGGGGATTCCACATCAGCCCCAGCATTTT.

A single count supports this clone. This rearrangement joins TRBV27 to TRBJ2-2, with D tentatively TRBD1 (6 bases). Germline loops: CDR1 MNHEY, CDR2 SMNVEV (reference sequence). The germline V and J ends were trimmed by 8 bases and 1 base, with 11 bases remaining between them. This CDR3 spans 14 amino acids. This chain's CDR3 is CASWGQWNTGELFF. In DNA form, the CDR3 reads TGTGCCAGCTGGGGGCAGTGGAACACCGGGGAGCTGTTTTTT.

The chain is built from TRBV7-6 and TRBJ1-2; 10 bases agree with TRBD1. The V gene's germline CDR1 is SGHVS and CDR2 FNYEAQ. The CDR3 extends over 17 amino acids. Trimming cost V 1 base and J 7 bases; bases outside gene matches: 12. CDR3 bases: TGTGCCAGCAGCTTAGACCCGCAGGGACAGGGGATTGGTGGCTACACCTTC. The encoded protein is CASSLDPQGQGIGGYTF.

This chain uses TRBV15 with TRBJ2-1; 11 positions match TRBD2. Germline trimming cut 0 bases from V and 10 bases from J; bases unmatched to any gene: 5. The CDR3 is made up of 15 amino acids. The germline V gene encodes CDR1 LNHNV and CDR2 YYDKDF (reference sequence). This chain's CDR3 is CATSRDGTSGWEQFF. The DNA for the CDR3 is TGTGCCACCAGCAGAGATGGGACTAGCGGCTGGGAGCAGTTCTTC. Full variable domain (rest looked up from reference TRBV15 and TRBJ2-1): DAMVIQNPRYQVTQFGKPVTLSCSQTLNHNVMYWYQQKSSQAPKLLFHYYDKDFNNEADTPDNFQSRRPNTSFCFLDIRSPGLGDTAMYLCATSRDGTSGWEQFFGPGTRLTVL.

The CDR3 region is CASDGRAEEKLFF. The DNA for the CDR3 is TGTGCCTCGGACGGGAGGGCGGAGGAAAAACTGTTTTTT. J is TRBJ1-4 and V is TRBV30; D remains unclear. Trimming shortened V by 7 bases and J by 8 bases, and 17 bases separated the two germline ends. Looked up from germline, CDR1 is GTSNPN and CDR2 is SVGIG (reference sequence). CDR3 length: 13 amino acids.

The CDR3 DNA reads as TGTGCCAGCAGCTTAGGGACTAGCGGGAGGGATGAGTACTTC. Residues: CASSLGTSGRDEYF. The gene calls are TRBV5-4 and TRBJ2-7; 16 positions match TRBD2. The CDR3 has 14 amino acids. Germline V lookup: CDR1 SGHNT, CDR2 YYREEE (reference sequence). The trim removed 2 bases at V and 11 bases at J, leaving 4 bases unmatched. The full variable domain, rest sourced from reference TRBV5-4 and TRBJ2-7, is ETGVTQSPTHLIKTRGQQVTLRCSSQSGHNTVSWYQQALGQGPQFIFQYYREEENGRGNFPPRFSGLQFPNYSSELNVNALELDDSALYLCASSLGTSGRDEYFGPGTRLTVT.

The V gene is TRBV18, the J gene TRBJ2-7, with 9 bases matching TRBD1. Germline trimming cut 2 bases from V and 2 bases from J; bases unmatched to any gene: 16. There are 19 residues in the CDR3. Germline CDR1 reads KGHSH; CDR2 reads LQKENI. The CDR3 reads CASSPGEGTGSIPTYEQYF. DNA for the CDR3: TGTGCCAGCTCACCAGGTGAAGGGACAGGGTCAATTCCTACCTACGAGCAGTACTTC.

This chain uses TRBV28 with TRBJ1-1; D gene ambiguous. Deletions cut 5 bases from V and 5 bases from J, with 12 bases between. The CDR3 sequence is 13 residues long. Germline assignment: CDR1 MDHEN and CDR2 SYDVKM. DNA for the CDR3: TGTGCCAGCAGTCCCCGTGTACGGACTGAAGCTTTCTTT. Protein: CASSPRVRTEAFF.

The chain uses TRBV27 and TRBJ1-1; 9 bases match TRBD1. The J segment lost 3 bases and the V segment lost 3 bases, leaving 8 bases of the junction unmatched. This CDR3 is built from 16 residues. Germline CDR1 is MNHEY and CDR2 is SMNVEV (reference sequence). This CDR3 is CASSFYRGLKDTEAFF. CDR3 nucleotides: TGTGCCAGCAGTTTCTACAGGGGGCTCAAGGACACTGAAGCTTTCTTT.

The rearrangement links TRBV2 to TRBJ2-1; D uncertain. Germline V gene data show CDR1 as SNHLY and CDR2 as FYNNEI. The germline V and J ends were trimmed by 6 bases and 3 bases, with 12 bases remaining between them. This CDR3 spans 14 amino acids. The CDR3 DNA sequence: TGTGCCAGCAGACCCATAGAACTCTACAATGAGCAGTTCTTC. This sequence encodes CASRPIELYNEQFF.

The CDR3 nucleotides are TGTGCCAGCAGTTTTCAAGACAGGAGTTCCTACGAGCAGTACTTC. It encodes CASSFQDRSSYEQYF. The V call is TRBV28, the J call TRBJ2-7, with D maybe TRBD1 (6 bases). This CDR3 region has 15 residues. With 3 bases removed from V and 1 base from J, the gap between germline ends came to 13 bases. Germline lookup yields CDR1 MDHEN and CDR2 SYDVKM.

The chain is built from TRBV29-1 and TRBJ1-3, with D unresolved. The V and J ends lost 1 base and 4 bases respectively, with 11 bases between them. This CDR3 has 14 residues. Germline assignment: CDR1 SQVTM and CDR2 ANQGSEA. Here the CDR3 DNA reads TGCAGCGTTGAAGGAGGCAGGTTAGGAAACACCATATATTTT. It specifies CSVEGGRLGNTIYF.

The V and J genes are TRBV20-1 and TRBJ2-1; D might be TRBD1 or TRBD2, each matching 5 bases. The CDR3 is made up of 11 amino acids. Germline V gene data show CDR1 as DFQATT and CDR2 as SNEGSKA (reference sequence). Trimming left V 0 bases short and J 9 bases short, with 6 bases between. As DNA, the CDR3 is TGCAGTGCTAGAGAGGGGGTTGAGCAGTTCTTC. Protein product: CSAREGVEQFF.

J is TRBJ2-1 and V is TRBV28, with 15 bases lining up with TRBD2. The CDR3 is made up of 15 amino acids. The germline CDR1 and CDR2 sequences are MDHEN and SYDVKM. V shed 5 bases and J 9 bases; nucleotides not matched to a gene: 5. This chain's CDR3 is CASSMGLAGGTEQFF. CDR3 nucleotide sequence: TGTGCCAGCAGTATGGGACTAGCGGGAGGTACTGAGCAGTTCTTC.

The V and J genes are TRBV27 and TRBJ2-7, with 8 nucleotides matching TRBD1. The CDR3 is made up of 13 amino acids. CDR1 and CDR2 from the germline V gene are MNHEY and SMNVEV (reference sequence). V trimming: 8 bases; J trimming: 0 bases; junction bases outside the gene matches: 3. This chain's CDR3 is CASWTGPSYEQYF. CDR3 nucleotides: TGTGCCAGCTGGACAGGGCCCTCCTACGAGCAGTACTTC.

CDR3 residues: CASSQEFRGYGYTF. The CDR3 DNA follows: TGCGCCAGCAGCCAAGAGTTCAGAGGGTATGGCTACACCTTC. The chain is built from TRBV4-1 and TRBJ1-2, with unresolved D. Germline CDR1 MGHRA, CDR2 YSYEKL. The CDR3 covers 14 residues. Trimming removed 0 bases from V and 5 bases from J, with 10 bases in between.

The J gene is TRBJ1-3, the V gene TRBV11-2; no reliable D call. This CDR3 spans 16 amino acids. Between the trimmed V and J ends, which lost 5 bases and 4 bases, there was a span of 18 bases. The germline V gene encodes CDR1 SGHAT and CDR2 FQNNGV. As DNA, the CDR3 is TGTGCCAGCAGCCCCTGGAGGGCTGATTCCGGAAACACCATATATTTT. Protein product: CASSPWRADSGNTIYF.

This clone was counted once. The chain uses TRBV27 and TRBJ2-2; D might be TRBD2 (5 bases). This CDR3 is 20 amino acids long. The V gene lost 1 base and the J gene lost 6 bases, with 27 bases spanning the gap. CDR1 and CDR2 (germline): MNHEY, SMNVEV (reference sequence). The CDR3 bases are TGTGCCAGCAGTTTATTACCGCATCACAAAAACACGGGAAACCCCGGGGAGCTGTTTTTT. Translated, it gives CASSLLPHHKNTGNPGELFF.

The chain links TRBV13 to TRBJ2-3, with D maybe TRBD1 (5 bases). CDR3 length equals 14 residues. Germline CDR1 and CDR2: PRHDT and FYEKMQ (reference sequence). The V end was cut by 5 bases, the J end by 0 bases, with 9 bases between. DNA for the CDR3: TGTGCCAGCAGCCCGACAGAAAGCACAGATACGCAGTATTTT. Its translation: CASSPTESTDTQYF.

V gene TRBV2 combines with J gene TRBJ1-2; 7 bases agree with TRBD1. The CDR3 has 15 residues. Germline assignment: CDR1 SNHLY and CDR2 FYNNEI. Trimming removed 3 bases from V and 4 bases from J; junction bases left unmatched: 8. CDR3 amino acids: CASSDSGTETYGYTF. In DNA form, the CDR3 reads TGTGCCAGCAGTGATTCCGGGACAGAGACCTATGGCTACACCTTC.

This clone is a singleton in its sample. J is TRBJ1-4 and V is TRBV4-1; D not resolved. Looked up from germline, CDR1 is MGHRA and CDR2 is YSYEKL. V dropped 3 bases and J dropped 0 bases, with 14 bases sitting between them. The CDR3 extends over 17 amino acids. The CDR3 here is CASSQTSAGPTNEKLFF. CDR3 bases: TGCGCCAGCAGCCAGACTTCGGCTGGCCCAACTAATGAAAAACTGTTTTTT.

CDR3 protein: CASSLDRGPYEQYF. Here the CDR3 DNA reads TGTGCCAGCAGTCTGGACAGGGGGCCGTACGAGCAGTACTTC. V and J are TRBV6-1 and TRBJ2-7, with 11 positions matching TRBD1. Germline V CDR1 and CDR2: MNHNS, SASEGT. The CDR3 is 14 residues long. The V and J ends lost 5 bases and 4 bases, in that order; junction bases with no gene match: 4.

The chain links TRBV29-1 to TRBJ1-2; D may be TRBD1 (5 bases). The CDR3 runs 14 residues. V was shortened by 2 bases and J by 3 bases, with 13 bases between the two germline ends. CDR1 SQVTM and CDR2 ANQGSEA come from the germline V gene. The CDR3 DNA follows: TGCAGCGTTGAAAGCCCAGGGATCGACTATGGCTACACCTTC. This encodes CSVESPGIDYGYTF.

This clone appeared once. The same CDR3 is also encoded by other DNA sequences in this sample. The chain is built from TRBV9 and TRBJ2-1, with 9 bases lining up with TRBD2. With 2 bases clipped from V and 2 bases from J, the junction kept 5 bases outside the gene matches. The CDR3 sequence is 16 residues long. Germline V gives CDR1 SGDLS, CDR2 YYNGEE. CDR3 nucleotides: TGTGCCAGCAGCGTTGGACTAGCGCCTACCTACAATGAGCAGTTCTTC. Its protein is CASSVGLAPTYNEQFF.

The chain carries TRBV2 and TRBJ2-3; 9 nucleotides line up with TRBD2. V lost 8 bases and J lost 2; bases outside the gene matches: 14. The CDR3 runs to 17 residues. Germline-derived CDR1 and CDR2 are SNHLY and FYNNEI. The DNA for the CDR3 is TGTGCCAGCGTAACGCCCCAGCTAGCGGGATACACAGATACGCAGTATTTT. Translation gives CASVTPQLAGYTDTQYF.

The chain combines TRBV2 with TRBJ2-1; unclear D gene. The CDR3 consists of 15 residues. Germline V CDR1 and CDR2: SNHLY, FYNNEI. V lost 1 base and J lost 9, with 16 bases in between. DNA of the CDR3: TGTGCCAGCAGTGAAGTGGGGTCGATCGTGTTTGAGCAGTTCTTC. Its translation: CASSEVGSIVFEQFF.

The rearrangement uses TRBV7-9 and TRBJ1-5, with D possibly TRBD1 on 5 matching bases. V lost 3 bases to trimming and J lost 2 bases, with 11 bases between them. This CDR3 has 15 amino acids. In germline, CDR1 is SEHNR, CDR2 FQNEAQ (reference sequence). CDR3 DNA: TGTGCCAGCAGCTTCGCCCCGGGGGGCAATCAGCCCCAGCATTTT. Its protein product is CASSFAPGGNQPQHF.

V is TRBV27 and J is TRBJ2-7; 7 bases fit TRBD2. With 8 bases clipped from V and 2 bases from J, the junction kept 6 bases outside the gene matches. The germline V gene has CDR1 MNHEY and CDR2 SMNVEV (reference sequence). The CDR3 runs 13 residues. For the CDR3, the DNA is TGTGCCAGCGGCGGCGGGAGAGCCTACGAGCAGTACTTC. Amino acid sequence: CASGGGRAYEQYF.